The rows below give T cell receptor beta chains drawn from one sample of a study of spatial heterogeneity in lung cancer. One entry per CDR3 protein results from TCRdb running MiXCR on the 5' RACE reads. The data contain some 6,000 distinct CDR3 sequences, less than 9.5% of them singletons. The sequenced sample was lung tumor tissue, obtained at surgery. These TCRs come from a female donor with early-stage non-small cell lung cancer. The CDR3 runs from the conserved cysteine through the conserved F or W. Each record gives: clone size, J gene, V gene, D gene, CDR3 protein, CDR3 DNA. D genes are given only for firm matches. The size field is filled for only some rows; it gives once, few, many or a size class.

.,TRBJ2-6,TRBV28,TRBD1,CASESLTGNTGANVLTF,TGTGCCAGCGAATCCTTGACAGGGAACACTGGGGCCAACGTCCTGACTTTC
many,TRBJ2-2,TRBV5-1,.,CASSLALYTGELFF,TGCGCCAGCAGCTTGGCCCTCTACACCGGGGAGCTGTTTTTT
many,TRBJ1-2,TRBV3-2,.,CANYGPLDANYGYTF,TGTGCCAACTACGGACCCCTCGACGCGAACTATGGCTACACCTTC
many,TRBJ2-3,TRBV6-1,.,CASSGGEQSVDTQYF,TGTGCCAGCAGTGGGGGGGAGCAGTCGGTAGATACGCAGTATTTT
medium-sized,TRBJ2-2,TRBV5-5,.,CASSLGRFTGELFF,TGTGCCAGCAGCTTGGGTCGTTTCACCGGGGAGCTGTTTTTT
few,TRBJ2-3,TRBV2,TRBD2,CASSGLAGGFTDTQYF,TGTGCCAGCAGTGGACTAGCGGGGGGATTCACAGATACGCAGTATTTT
many,TRBJ2-5,TRBV5-5,.,CASSLVGDPTETQYF,TGTGCCAGCAGCTTAGTGGGGGACCCCACAGAGACCCAGTACTTC
many,TRBJ1-1,TRBV12-3/TRBV12-4,.,CASRLSGYTEAFF,TGTGCCAGCAGACTATCGGGTTACACTGAAGCTTTCTTT
medium-sized,TRBJ2-7,TRBV6-6,.,CAISGDSYEQYF,TGTGCCATCTCAGGGGATTCCTACGAGCAGTACTTC
many,TRBJ2-3,TRBV28,TRBD1,CASSLRRDSTLKDTQYF,TGTGCCAGCAGTCTCCGTCGGGACAGCACTCTAAAAGATACGCAGTATTTT
.,TRBJ1-6,TRBV27,TRBD1,CASGDSDYNSPLHF,TGTGCCAGCGGGGACAGTGATTATAATTCACCCCTCCACTTT
.,TRBJ1-2,TRBV14,.,CASSQEMAGYGYTF,TGTGCCAGCAGCCAAGAAATGGCGGGCTATGGCTACACCTTC
.,TRBJ1-5,TRBV2,.,CASTPHLGYSNQPQHF,TGTGCCAGCACCCCCCACCTTGGGTATAGCAATCAGCCCCAGCATTTT
medium-sized,TRBJ1-1,TRBV24-1,.,CATSDGVEAFF,TGTGCCACCAGTGATGGGGTGGAAGCTTTCTTT
many,TRBJ1-1,TRBV6-5,TRBD1,CASRRKQGSGTEAFF,TGTGCCAGCAGGCGTAAACAGGGGAGCGGCACTGAAGCTTTCTTT
many,TRBJ1-2,TRBV29-1,.,CSAKGQGDGYTF,TGCAGCGCTAAGGGGCAGGGCGATGGCTACACCTTC
many,TRBJ1-2,TRBV20-1,TRBD1,CSGRDREIGYGYTF,TGCAGTGGCCGGGACAGGGAAATTGGATATGGCTACACCTTC
medium-sized,TRBJ1-6,TRBV20-1,.,CSARVEVYNSPLHF,TGCAGTGCTAGAGTTGAGGTCTATAATTCACCCCTCCACTTT